The table lists the clone carrying this T cell receptor (beta chain) with a few counts. The data were taken from a study of blood T cells in healthy people across ages. A J-beta primer mix and a sample-barcoded 5' primer were used in a second PCR of about 6 to 12 cycles. One entry per CDR3 protein results from TCRdb running MiXCR on the 5' RACE reads. The profile shows some 1.5 million distinct CDR3 sequences, 28% of them singletons. The CDR3 spans 15 residues. Germline loops: CDR1 SGHRS, CDR2 YFSETQ. V lost 2 bases and J lost 5, with 15 bases in between. The rearrangement links TRBV5-1 to TRBJ2-3; TRBD2 might be the D (6 bases). The sequenced sample was blood. The source is a woman aged 25 to 45 in good health. The CDR3 sequence: CASSLYGSDQDTQYF. CDR3 bases: TGCGCCAGCAGCTTATACGGGAGTGATCAAGATACGCAGTATTTT.